Shown below are 27 T cell receptor beta chains from a single sample sequenced in a study of blood T cell repertoires in COVID-19. The data were produced by immunoSEQ multiplex PCR, yet TCRdb's version contains in-frame clones alone and is incomplete. The sample records 150,000 or so clones, 75% to 80% being singletons. The material sequenced was peripheral blood. These receptors were taken from an elderly man with acute or convalescent COVID-19.

This chain joins TRBV29-1 and TRBJ2-1; D is uncertain. Germline CDR1 reads SQVTM; CDR2 reads ANQGSEA. V was clipped by 4 bases and J by 5 bases, with 12 bases between them. This CDR3 is 13 amino acids long. The CDR3 protein is CSVVRITDNEQFF. DNA for the CDR3: TGCAGCGTTGTCAGGATAACGGACAATGAGCAGTTCTTC.

The table lists this clone with a count of one. This chain joins TRBV7-9 and TRBJ1-6; D is possibly TRBD1 (6 bases). The length of the CDR3 is 14 residues. Deletions cut 3 bases from V and 10 bases from J, with 13 bases between. CDR1 and CDR2 from the germline V gene are SEHNR and FQNEAQ (reference sequence). The CDR3 DNA reads TGTGCCAGCAGCTTTGCGGACAGAGAATCACCCCTCCACTTT. As protein: CASSFADRESPLHF.

The chain uses TRBV29-1 and TRBJ2-5; possible D gene TRBD1, 6 bases. Germline V CDR1 and CDR2: SQVTM, ANQGSEA. The CDR3 is 13 residues long. The CDR3 DNA reads TGCAGTGCCGGAAAGGACAGACAAGAGACCCAGTACTTC. This encodes CSAGKDRQETQYF.

The gene calls are TRBV28 and TRBJ2-1; D gene ambiguous. This CDR3 is built from 15 residues. Germline assignment: CDR1 MDHEN and CDR2 SYDVKM. The V gene lost 6 bases and the J gene lost 10 bases, with 22 bases spanning the gap. CDR3 in amino acids: CASRQRRGKLHEQFF. The CDR3, as DNA: TGTGCCAGCAGGCAACGTCGCGGAAAGCTTCACGAGCAGTTCTTC.

The gene calls are TRBV6-5 and TRBJ1-5, with D possibly matching TRBD1 (5 bases). CDR1 is MNHEY, CDR2 SVGAGI, per germline. Trimming shortened V by 4 bases and J by 5 bases, and 12 bases separated the two germline ends. This CDR3 spans 14 amino acids. The CDR3, as DNA: TGTGCCAGCAGTTTATTGGGGGGAGATCAGCCCCAGCATTTT. Amino acids: CASSLLGGDQPQHF.

The V call is TRBV5-1, the J call TRBJ2-2, with D possibly matching TRBD1 (5 bases). V lost 1 base and J lost 0, with 10 bases in between. The CDR3 spans 16 residues. Germline loops: CDR1 SGHRS, CDR2 YFSETQ. CDR3 sequence reads: CASSLWKQANTGELFF. CDR3 DNA: TGCGCCAGCAGCTTGTGGAAACAGGCGAACACCGGGGAGCTGTTTTTT.

The rearrangement joins TRBV19 to TRBJ1-2; no clear D gene. The CDR3 sequence is 16 residues long. Deletions cut 5 bases from V and 7 bases from J, with 23 bases between. Germline V CDR1 and CDR2: LNHDA, SQIVND (reference sequence). In DNA, the CDR3 is TGTGCCAGTAGTCCGGGTCCCTCCCTAGCCGGGAGTGGCTACACCTTC. This translates into CASSPGPSLAGSGYTF.

This chain links TRBV2 with TRBJ1-5; the D gene is possibly TRBD1 (5 bases). This CDR3 comprises 12 residues. Trimming cost V 5 bases and J 6 bases, with 8 bases left between them. Germline lookup yields CDR1 SNHLY and CDR2 FYNNEI. The DNA of the CDR3 is TGTGCCAGCAGTCCCCAGGGTCAGCCCCAGCATTTT. Its translation: CASSPQGQPQHF.

This sequence joins TRBV27 and TRBJ2-1, with 7 bases aligning to TRBD1. Germline assignment: CDR1 MNHEY and CDR2 SMNVEV (reference sequence). The ends lost 0 bases at V and 7 bases at J; junction bases unmatched: 9. The CDR3 runs 16 residues. CDR3 residues: CASSLSVGQGVNEQFF. CDR3 in DNA: TGTGCCAGCAGTTTATCTGTGGGGCAGGGGGTTAATGAGCAGTTCTTC.

The J gene is TRBJ2-1, the V gene TRBV6-5; 9 nucleotides agree with TRBD1. Trimming took 8 bases from V and 8 from J; bases not matched to a gene: 7. Germline assignment: CDR1 MNHEY and CDR2 SVGAGI. The CDR3 spans 13 residues. The CDR3 is CASLDRGSYEQFF. CDR3 DNA sequence: TGTGCCAGCCTGGACAGGGGTAGCTATGAGCAGTTCTTC.

As for this clone: Distinct nucleotide sequences in the sample also encode this CDR3. The V call is TRBV5-1, the J call TRBJ2-5, with 9 bases that match TRBD2. Per the germline V gene, CDR1 is SGHRS and CDR2 is YFSETQ. Trimming took 1 base from V and 1 from J; bases not matched to a gene: 2. This CDR3 has 15 residues. The chain's CDR3 is CASSLSGGTQETQYF. Here the CDR3 DNA reads TGCGCCAGCAGCTTGAGCGGGGGGACCCAAGAGACCCAGTACTTC.

The chain couples TRBV7-2 to TRBJ1-6; TRBD1 is a possible D gene (6 bases). The germline CDR1 and CDR2 sequences are SGHTA and FQGNSA. The CDR3 totals 11 residues. V gave up 5 bases and J gave up 11 bases, with 7 bases separating them. The chain's CDR3 is CASSPGAPLHF. For the CDR3, the DNA is TGTGCCAGCAGCCCAGGGGCACCCCTCCACTTT. Variable domain in full (rest from reference TRBV7-2 and TRBJ1-6): GAGVSQSPSNKVTEKGKDVELRCDPISGHTALYWYRQSLGQGLEFLIYFQGNSAPDKSGLPSDRFSAERTGGSVSTLTIQRTQQEDSAVYLCASSPGAPLHFGNGTRLTVT.

This clone was counted a few times. The chain employs TRBV5-1 and TRBJ2-5; 11 nucleotides match TRBD2. The junction had 6 bases not matched to a gene; V was cut back by 4 bases and J by 1 base. The CDR3 is 16 amino acids. Germline V gives CDR1 SGHRS, CDR2 YFSETQ. Written as DNA, the CDR3 is TGCGCCAGCAGCGGAGCTAGCGGGGGGTTCCAAGAGACCCAGTACTTC. Translation gives CASSGASGGFQETQYF.

The chain joins TRBV12-3 or TRBV12-4 to TRBJ1-3, with unresolved D. Trimming shortened V by 6 bases and J by 7 bases, and 7 bases separated the two germline ends. The CDR3 sequence is 11 residues long. This CDR3 reads CASSPANTIYF. In DNA form, the CDR3 reads TGTGCCAGCAGCCCTGCGAACACCATATATTTT.

The gene calls are TRBV28 and TRBJ1-5; D unclear. V dropped 2 bases and J dropped 10 bases, with 12 bases sitting between them. The germline V gene has CDR1 MDHEN and CDR2 SYDVKM. The CDR3 extends over 13 amino acids. DNA for the CDR3: TGTGCCAGCAGTTTACCACAGTCCAGACCCCAGCATTTT. Translating gives CASSLPQSRPQHF.

This chain uses TRBV9 with TRBJ1-3; D is unresolved. Germline V CDR1 and CDR2: SGDLS, YYNGEE. CDR3 length equals 16 residues. Deletions cut 4 bases from V and 3 bases from J, with 17 bases between. CDR3 loop: CASSPTPGRVGNTIYF. The CDR3, as DNA: TGTGCCAGCAGCCCCACCCCGGGGAGGGTTGGAAACACCATATATTTT.

The chain recombines TRBV6-5 with TRBJ2-7, with TRBD2 matching over 9 bases. The CDR3 extends over 15 amino acids. Germline V gives CDR1 MNHEY, CDR2 SVGAGI. V was clipped by 2 bases and J by 2 bases; unmatched bases: 4. The CDR3 here is CASSYHLAGTYEQYF. CDR3 DNA: TGTGCCAGCAGTTACCACCTAGCGGGGACCTACGAGCAGTACTTC.

The chain links TRBV2 to TRBJ2-1; D may be TRBD1 (5 bases). The CDR3 covers 12 residues. Per the germline V gene, CDR1 is SNHLY and CDR2 is FYNNEI. The V gene lost 2 bases and the J gene lost 16 bases, with 15 bases spanning the gap. CDR3 sequence reads: CASSERGPRLFF. Here the CDR3 DNA reads TGTGCCAGCAGTGAAAGGGGTCCGAGGTTATTCTTC. The full variable domain, completed using reference TRBV2 and TRBJ2-1, is EPEVTQTPSHQVTQMGQEVILRCVPISNHLYFYWYRQILGQKVEFLVSFYNNEISEKSEIFDDQFSVERPDGSNFTLKIRSTKLEDSAMYFCASSERGPRLFFGPGTRLTVL.

The chain has TRBV19 and TRBJ2-5; TRBD1 agrees at 9 bases. CDR1 LNHDA and CDR2 SQIVND come from the germline V gene (reference sequence). The V and J ends lost 3 bases and 5 bases, in that order; junction bases with no gene match: 7. This CDR3 contains 15 residues. In nucleotides, the CDR3 is TGTGCCAGTAGTATCCCCGGGACAGGGCGGGAGACCCAGTACTTC. Its protein product is CASSIPGTGRETQYF.

The chain joins TRBV10-1 to TRBJ2-3; 8 nucleotides align to TRBD2. This CDR3 has 15 amino acids. Trimming at V came to 3 bases and at J to 2 bases, leaving 4 bases not matched to a gene. Germline CDR1 reads WNHNN; CDR2 reads SYGVQD (reference sequence). The CDR3 protein is CASSDSGGPTDTQYF. The CDR3 DNA follows: TGCGCCAGCAGTGACAGCGGGGGCCCCACAGATACGCAGTATTTT.

The V and J genes are TRBV11-3 and TRBJ2-7, with D possibly being TRBD1 (6 bases). The germline V gene encodes CDR1 SGHNT and CDR2 YENEEA. The CDR3 consists of 16 residues. Trimming cost V 5 bases and J 4 bases, with 21 bases left between them. CDR3 nucleotide sequence: TGTGCCAGCAGCCCTCAGGCAGGGGTCCAAGAATACGAGCAGTACTTC. This sequence encodes CASSPQAGVQEYEQYF. Combining the CDR3 with reference TRBV11-3 and TRBJ2-7 gives the whole variable domain EAGVVQSPRYKIIEKKQPVAFWCNPISGHNTLYWYLQNLGQGPELLIRYENEEAVDDSQLPKDRFSAERLKGVDSTLKIQPAELGDSAVYLCASSPQAGVQEYEQYFGPGTRLTVT.

The chain has TRBV7-8 and TRBJ2-1, with unresolved D. This CDR3 has 16 amino acids. CDR1 and CDR2 from the germline V gene are SGHVS and FQNEAQ. Trimming cost V 4 bases and J 7 bases, with 20 bases left between them. The CDR3 coding sequence is TGTGCCAGCAGCTCCCGTCGGTCAATTCTCCTGAATGAGCAGTTCTTC. Translating gives CASSSRRSILLNEQFF.

This clone was counted a few times. The chain employs TRBV3-1 (or the pseudogene TRBV3-2) and TRBJ2-1; 7 bases agree with TRBD2. CDR1 LGHDT and CDR2 YNNKEL come from the germline V gene (reference sequence). V was clipped by 2 bases and J by 8 bases; unmatched bases: 3. The CDR3 is 13 amino acids. The CDR3 sequence: CASSQLAVDEQFF. The CDR3 nucleotides read TGTGCCAGCAGCCAACTAGCGGTGGATGAGCAGTTCTTC.

The V gene is TRBV27, the J gene TRBJ2-3; tentatively, D is TRBD2 (5 bases). The V end lost 3 bases, the J end lost 5 bases, and 12 bases lay between the germline ends. This CDR3 is 14 amino acids long. Germline CDR1 and CDR2: MNHEY and SMNVEV (reference sequence). DNA for the CDR3: TGTGCCAGCAGTTTCAGACCCCGGGGAGATACGCAGTATTTT. It encodes CASSFRPRGDTQYF.

V is TRBV5-8 and J is TRBJ2-7; possible D gene TRBD2, 6 bases. The CDR3 spans 13 residues. V dropped 1 base and J dropped 4 bases, with 9 bases sitting between them. Per the germline V gene, CDR1 is SGHTS and CDR2 is YDEGEE. The CDR3 region is CASSLSGVYEQYF. Written as DNA, the CDR3 is TGTGCCAGCAGCTTGTCGGGGGTGTACGAGCAGTACTTC.

Only one count was recorded for this clone. The V gene is TRBV5-4, the J gene TRBJ1-1; 9 bases line up with TRBD1. This CDR3 spans 13 amino acids. J lost 4 bases, V lost 4 bases, and 2 bases had no gene match. The germline CDR1 and CDR2 sequences are SGHNT and YYREEE (reference sequence). This chain's CDR3 is CASSRQGGTEAFF. The DNA for the CDR3 is TGTGCCAGCAGCCGACAGGGGGGCACTGAAGCTTTCTTT.

The chain joins TRBV7-8 to TRBJ2-2; TRBD1 aligns across 11 bases. The CDR3 loop spans 17 amino acids. J gave up 7 bases and V 5 bases, and 12 bases lay outside the gene matches. In germline, CDR1 is SGHVS, CDR2 FQNEAQ. CDR3: CASSPYGQGAGGGELFF. CDR3 coding DNA: TGTGCCAGCAGCCCGTACGGACAGGGGGCCGGTGGCGGGGAGCTGTTTTTT.